The rows below give T cell receptor beta chains drawn from one sample of a study of PD-1 blockade in classical Hodgkin lymphoma. Clones were sequenced by immunoSEQ multiplex PCR, and TCRdb holds only the in-frame ones, with some missing. This table has some 150,000 clones, around four fifths appearing once. The specimen comprised peripheral blood mononuclear cells (PBMCs), sampled before the second cycle of nivolumab. These receptors were collected from a human donor with classical Hodgkin lymphoma. Each CDR3 is given with its conserved first and last residue. Each record gives: V gene, J gene, clone size, D gene, CDR3 protein, CDR3 DNA. A D gene is named only where the DNA matches it firmly. Expanded clones get a size class; other rows say once, few or many, or leave the size out.

>TRBV4-3|TRBJ2-7|few|TRBD2
CASSQGAGLAVNEQYF
TGCGCCAGCAGCCAAGGGGCTGGACTAGCAGTTAACGAGCAGTACTTC
>TRBV25-1|TRBJ1-2|.|.
CASSESRGVSYGYTF
TGTGCCAGCAGTGAATCCCGGGGAGTGAGCTATGGCTACACCTTC
>TRBV15|TRBJ2-7|.|.
CATSRDLTPAYEQYF
TGTGCCACCAGCAGAGATCTGACCCCCGCCTACGAGCAGTACTTC
>TRBV12-5|TRBJ1-1|.|TRBD1
CASGLEIGTVNTEAFF
TGTGCTAGTGGTTTGGAGATAGGGACAGTGAACACTGAAGCTTTCTTT
>TRBV7-9|TRBJ1-5|medium-sized|TRBD1
CASSPQGDSNQPQHF
TGTGCCAGCAGCCCGCAGGGGGATAGCAATCAGCCCCAGCATTTT
>TRBV6-5|TRBJ1-2|.|TRBD1
CASSYRPGQGSYGYTF
TGTGCCAGCAGTTACCGTCCGGGACAGGGGAGCTATGGCTACACCTTC
>TRBV6-5|TRBJ1-2|many|.
CASSYSANYGYTF
TGTGCCAGCAGTTACTCGGCTAACTATGGCTACACCTTC
>TRBV7-9|TRBJ2-6|.|.
CASSSTRLGANVLTF
TGTGCCAGCAGCTCCACCCGTCTCGGGGCCAACGTCCTGACTTTC
>TRBV7-2|TRBJ2-1|.|.
CASSSRYNEQFF
TGTGCCAGCAGCTCCCGTTACAATGAGCAGTTCTTC
>TRBV9|TRBJ2-1|once|TRBD1
CASSVKFEGARFF
TGTGCCAGCAGCGTGAAGTTTGAGGGGGCCCGGTTCTTC
>TRBV28|TRBJ1-2|.|.
CASSLIFGSGGHGYTF
TGTGCCAGCAGTTTAATTTTCGGCTCTGGGGGTCATGGCTACACCTTC
>TRBV7-3|TRBJ2-7|.|TRBD1
CASSSSPGTASYEQYF
TGTGCCAGCAGCTCTTCCCCCGGGACAGCCTCCTACGAGCAGTACTTC
>TRBV7-9|TRBJ2-1|.|TRBD1
CASSTGGLSEQFF
TGTGCCAGCAGTACAGGGGGGCTTAGTGAGCAGTTCTTC
>TRBV9|TRBJ1-6|once|.
CASSATETGYNSPLHF
TGTGCCAGCAGCGCGACGGAAACAGGGTATAATTCACCCCTCCACTTT
>TRBV2|TRBJ1-2|.|.
CASSEALLGQYYGYTF
TGTGCCAGCAGTGAAGCGCTTCTCGGGCAGTACTATGGCTACACCTTC
>TRBV11-3|TRBJ2-3|once|.
CASSLGAAADTQYF
TGTGCCAGCAGCTTAGGCGCGGCAGCAGATACGCAGTATTTT
>TRBV9|TRBJ2-3|once|TRBD2
CASSVSGREDTQYF
TGTGCCAGCAGCGTTAGCGGGAGAGAAGATACGCAGTATTTT
>TRBV28|TRBJ1-1|.|.
CASSQGGVRNTEAFF
TGTGCCAGCAGCCAAGGGGGGGTAAGGAACACTGAAGCTTTCTTT
>TRBV5-5|TRBJ1-3|.|.
CASSLRSGNTIYF
TGTGCCAGCAGCTTGCGTTCCGGAAACACCATATATTTT
>TRBV28|TRBJ2-7|.|.
CASSLPLTGTDEQYF
TGTGCCAGCAGCCTCCCCCTGACGGGAACCGACGAGCAGTACTTC